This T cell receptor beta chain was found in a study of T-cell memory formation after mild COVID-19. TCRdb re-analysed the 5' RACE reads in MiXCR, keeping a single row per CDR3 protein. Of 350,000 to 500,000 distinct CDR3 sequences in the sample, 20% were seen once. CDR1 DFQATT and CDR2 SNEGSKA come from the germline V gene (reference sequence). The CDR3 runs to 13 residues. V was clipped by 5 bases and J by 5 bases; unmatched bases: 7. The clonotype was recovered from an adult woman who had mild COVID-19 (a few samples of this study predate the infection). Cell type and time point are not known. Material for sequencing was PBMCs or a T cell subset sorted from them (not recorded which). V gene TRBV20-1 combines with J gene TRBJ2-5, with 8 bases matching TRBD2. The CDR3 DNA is TGCAGTGCTCTCAGAGCGGGGGTGGAGACCCAGTACTTC. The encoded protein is CSALRAGVETQYF.